These T cell receptor beta chains were read from a single sample in a study of T cell responses to AZD1222 COVID-19 vaccine. Only in-frame clones appear in the TCRdb table, and some are missing; sequencing was by immunoSEQ multiplex PCR. The sample has 85,000 to 130,000 clones, about 93% seen once. The material sequenced was peripheral blood, taken on day 0 of AZD1222 vaccination. The source is an adult in good health. CDR3s include the opening cysteine and the closing phenylalanine or tryptophan.

TRBV19	CASTLDRGQNYGYTF
TRBV5-1	CASSRTGGTYEQYF
TRBV6-6	CASSLDREQFF
TRBV3-1/TRBV3-2	CASSQVGTGGSANEKLFF
TRBV11-2	CASSLAGGREQFF
TRBV11-3	CASSLEDGKQFF
TRBV9	CASSEQGLGETQYF
TRBV9	CASSVRSSTGVGELFF
TRBV7-8	CASSKRGRGIYEQYF
TRBV18	CASSPGLLNTGELFF
TRBV5-4	CASSLVIDNEQFF
TRBV24-1	CATSDPTGTGKETQYF
TRBV15	CATSRGQGGSYEQYF
TRBV29-1	CSVEYLGGETQYF
TRBV4-2	CASSQVSQGYNEQFF
TRBV7-8	CASSLAQYEQYF
TRBV19	CASSIVGGQPQHF
TRBV5-1	CASSFPDSGELFF
TRBV20-1	CSASIRRNGGELFF
TRBV6-6	CASSYSSYNEQFF
TRBV10-2	CASRTGGGWDSPLHF
TRBV21-1	CASRTRERDCYNEQFF
TRBV3-1/TRBV3-2	CASSQAGTGFEQYF
TRBV5-1	CASSQGSGNTIYF
TRBV29-1	CSALIIRIYEQYF
TRBV6-4	CASSEGGGHYNEQFF
TRBV5-1	CASSLGGGYNEQFF
TRBV6-1	CASSEWYEQYF
TRBV13	CASSLDPNEAFF
TRBV7-6	CASSPSSGTTYEQYF
TRBV30	CAWRSFGSYEQYF
TRBV18	CASSAHRDLEQFF
TRBV5-1	CASSLAGTTYEQYF
TRBV28	CATSGTGENIQYF
TRBV2	CASSDSRTSGGRNQETQYF
TRBV13	CASSTSQGVNTEAFF
TRBV6-5	CASSYSQRVRSEQYF
TRBV25-1	CASTSREEMGTDTQYF
TRBV5-1	CASSAGGGGRYEQYF
TRBV3-1/TRBV3-2	CASSQGGINEKLFF
TRBV6-1	CASRLLGEQFF
TRBV6-4	CAHGVHSGSGYTF
TRBV7-9	CASSDQKGGSSASVLAFF
TRBV19	CASSIRWTGVNYGYTF
TRBV7-9	CASTRDGYGYTF
TRBV12-5	CASGLVTNFRDRGSNEQFF
TRBV12-5	CASGWPNRVGRDTIYF
TRBV2	CASSEDANQPQHF
TRBV19	CASSIVGNYGYTF
TRBV5-5	CASSLVGSGQGSTEAFF
TRBV6-5	CASSYKPNSGNTIYF
TRBV10-2	CASRAGTGDEKLFF
TRBV5-5	CASSRPQGQETQYF
TRBV2	CASSEVRSAYGYTF
TRBV28	CASSFLGQASNQPQHF
TRBV5-4	CASSLPSGISDTQYF
TRBV28	CASGTSGIYEQYF
TRBV28	CASSLGALSPLHF
TRBV6-5	CASSKPGQGIYEQYF